The 31 T cell receptor beta chains given below trace back to one sample, sequenced in a study of cytomegalovirus exposure and HLA in healthy donors. A multiplex PCR was run with 60 Vbeta primers and 13 Jbeta primers. Sequencing was performed with immunoSEQ multiplex PCR; in TCRdb, only in-frame clones are kept and a portion is missing. Of about 86,000 clones listed, 79% were seen once; the top ten hold about 15%. Material: PBMCs. Receptor source: a middle-aged woman in good health and CMV-seropositive.

CDR3: CASSPLRDTITDTQYF. CDR3 in DNA: TGTGCCAGCTCACCATTAAGGGACACCATCACAGATACGCAGTATTTT. This chain connects TRBV18 to TRBJ2-3, with D maybe TRBD1 (6 bases). Germline V gene lookup returns CDR1 KGHSH and CDR2 LQKENI. The V end was cut by 2 bases, the J end by 2 bases, with 14 bases between. This CDR3 is built from 16 residues.

This clone turned up a few times. The chain employs TRBV6-1 and TRBJ2-7, with 10 nucleotides matching TRBD2. Germline lookup yields CDR1 MNHNS and CDR2 SASEGT. Trimming removed 0 bases from V and 1 base from J; junction bases left unmatched: 0. CDR3 length equals 15 residues. The CDR3 region is CASSEALAGSYEQYF. CDR3 coding DNA: TGTGCCAGCAGTGAAGCACTAGCGGGGTCCTACGAGCAGTACTTC.

Only a few counts were recorded for this clone. CDR3 DNA sequence: TGTGCCAGCAGCCCGGACTATAACTATGGCTACACCTTC. Its protein product is CASSPDYNYGYTF. This chain joins TRBV7-9 and TRBJ1-2; no clear D gene. Germline assignment: CDR1 SEHNR and CDR2 FQNEAQ (reference sequence). This CDR3 spans 13 amino acids. The V end was cut by 5 bases, the J end by 1 base, with 8 bases between.

The chain combines TRBV28 with TRBJ2-7, with TRBD1 identical over 8 bases. Germline trimming cut 2 bases from V and 0 bases from J; bases unmatched to any gene: 0. Germline loops: CDR1 MDHEN, CDR2 SYDVKM. The CDR3 length is 14 residues. The CDR3 DNA sequence: TGTGCCAGCAGTTTACAGGGGGCCTCCTACGAGCAGTACTTC. It specifies CASSLQGASYEQYF.

The rearrangement uses TRBV28 and TRBJ1-5; 7 bases are a match to TRBD1. The ends lost 9 bases at V and 4 bases at J; junction bases unmatched: 9. Per the germline V gene, CDR1 is MDHEN and CDR2 is SYDVKM. CDR3 length: 14 amino acids. CDR3 loop: CASRTGAGNQPQHF. Written as DNA, the CDR3 is TGTGCCAGTCGTACAGGGGCGGGAAATCAGCCCCAGCATTTT.

The chain couples TRBV9 to TRBJ1-4; D uncertain. Germline V gene data show CDR1 as SGDLS and CDR2 as YYNGEE. Trimming removed 0 bases from V and 0 bases from J, with 6 bases in between. This CDR3 has 15 residues. CDR3 sequence: CASSVGGATNEKLFF. The CDR3 DNA follows: TGTGCCAGCAGCGTAGGAGGTGCAACTAATGAAAAACTGTTTTTT.

The CDR3 coding sequence is TGTGCCAGCAGTGGACTAGCGGGGAGCGGGGAGCTGTTTTTT. The encoded protein is CASSGLAGSGELFF. The rearrangement joins TRBV6-5 to TRBJ2-2; 12 bases match TRBD2. V was clipped by 5 bases and J by 7 bases; unmatched bases: 2. The CDR3 length is 14 residues. The germline gives CDR1 MNHEY, CDR2 SVGAGI.

The chain joins TRBV15 to TRBJ2-1; TRBD2 matches 9 bases. The V and J ends lost 2 bases and 7 bases, in that order; junction bases with no gene match: 6. The CDR3 has 15 amino acids. Germline V lookup: CDR1 LNHNV, CDR2 YYDKDF (reference sequence). CDR3 amino acids: CATSRSPGLANEQFF. The CDR3 DNA reads as TGTGCCACCAGCAGATCTCCCGGACTAGCGAATGAGCAGTTCTTC. Together with reference TRBV15 and TRBJ2-1, the CDR3 gives the full variable domain: DAMVIQNPRYQVTQFGKPVTLSCSQTLNHNVMYWYQQKSSQAPKLLFHYYDKDFNNEADTPDNFQSRRPNTSFCFLDIRSPGLGDTAMYLCATSRSPGLANEQFFGPGTRLTVL.

The sample holds one count of this clone. The chain employs TRBV2 and TRBJ2-7; possibly TRBD1 for D (6 bases). The V gene's germline CDR1 is SNHLY and CDR2 FYNNEI. This CDR3 has 11 amino acids. Trimming took 8 bases from V and 3 from J, leaving 8 bases between them. As DNA, the CDR3 is TGTGCCAGCCGGGGACACTACGAGCAGTACTTC. Translated, it gives CASRGHYEQYF.

The table lists this clone with a few counts. This chain uses TRBV4-3 with TRBJ2-3; 8 nucleotides line up with TRBD1. From germline, CDR1 is LGHNA and CDR2 YSLEER. The CDR3 length is 16 residues. With 0 bases clipped from V and 1 base from J, the junction kept 3 bases outside the gene matches. The CDR3 here is CASSQDRTGRTDTQYF. DNA of the CDR3: TGCGCCAGCAGCCAAGATCGGACAGGGCGCACAGATACGCAGTATTTT.

The chain recombines TRBV7-9 with TRBJ2-1, with 10 positions matching TRBD2. CDR1 is SEHNR, CDR2 FQNEAQ, per germline (reference sequence). This CDR3 region has 15 residues. The junction had 5 bases not matched to a gene; V was cut back by 0 bases and J by 9 bases. CDR3 protein: CASSLAAGGPSEQFF. The CDR3 nucleotides read TGTGCCAGCAGCTTAGCAGCGGGAGGGCCCTCTGAGCAGTTCTTC. Full variable domain (missing parts from reference TRBV7-9 and TRBJ2-1): DTGVSQNPRHKITKRGQNVTFRCDPISEHNRLYWYRQTLGQGPEFLTYFQNEAQLEKSRLLSDRFSAERPKGSFSTLEIQRTEQGDSAMYLCASSLAAGGPSEQFFGPGTRLTVL.

V usage is TRBV29-1 and J usage is TRBJ1-5; 8 bases agree with TRBD1. The CDR3 totals 13 residues. Trimming removed 6 bases from V and 4 bases from J; junction bases left unmatched: 5. Germline V gene lookup returns CDR1 SQVTM and CDR2 ANQGSEA. The CDR3 nucleotides are TGCAGCGTGCAGGGGGCACGGAATCAGCCCCAGCATTTT. As protein: CSVQGARNQPQHF.

The chain links TRBV19 to TRBJ2-7; 13 bases are a match to TRBD2. Germline CDR1 LNHDA, CDR2 SQIVND (reference sequence). The length of the CDR3 is 16 residues. The junction had 5 bases not matched to a gene; V was cut back by 1 base and J by 5 bases. DNA of the CDR3: TGTGCCAGTAGTATAGTCGGGACTAGCGGGACAAACGAGCAGTACTTC. As protein: CASSIVGTSGTNEQYF.

The rearrangement uses TRBV13 and TRBJ1-2; no clear D gene. The CDR3 loop spans 14 amino acids. V was pared by 5 bases and J by 0 bases, with 10 bases between. From germline, CDR1 is PRHDT and CDR2 FYEKMQ (reference sequence). CDR3 loop: CASSPRRSNYGYTF. The CDR3 DNA reads as TGTGCCAGCAGCCCCCGGAGATCTAACTATGGCTACACCTTC.

This clone was picked up a small number of times. The V and J genes are TRBV18 and TRBJ2-6; D remains ambiguous. The CDR3 is 15 amino acids. CDR1 and CDR2 (germline): KGHSH, LQKENI. Trimming stripped 1 base from V and 1 base from J, with 5 bases between. Here the CDR3 DNA reads TGTGCCAGCTCACCACTCGGGTCTGGGGCCAACGTCCTGACTTTC. Encoded protein: CASSPLGSGANVLTF.

In nucleotides, the CDR3 is TGTGCCAGCAGTCGGCAGGGGGCATTGGGCTACACCTTC. Its protein is CASSRQGALGYTF. This chain links TRBV6-6 with TRBJ1-2; 8 bases map to TRBD1. The trim removed 5 bases at V and 8 bases at J, leaving 7 bases unmatched. Per germline, CDR1 MNHNY and CDR2 SVGAGI (reference sequence). This CDR3 has 13 residues.

V and J are TRBV5-6 and TRBJ1-2; 7 bases are shared with TRBD1. J lost 1 base, V lost 1 base, and 7 bases had no gene match. The CDR3 is 16 amino acids. The V gene's germline CDR1 is SGHDT and CDR2 YYEEEE. For the CDR3, the DNA is TGTGCCAGCAGCTTGAGGGGAACAGGGGTTAACTATGGCTACACCTTC. Protein sequence: CASSLRGTGVNYGYTF. The variable domain in full, with the rest retrieved from reference TRBV5-6 and TRBJ1-2, is DAGVTQSPTHLIKTRGQQVTLRCSPKSGHDTVSWYQQALGQGPQFIFQYYEEEERQRGNFPDRFSGHQFPNYSSELNVNALLLGDSALYLCASSLRGTGVNYGYTFGSGTRLTVV.

This clone was observed a few times. The J gene is TRBJ2-1, the V gene TRBV2; 7 nucleotides line up with TRBD2. Germline V gene data show CDR1 as SNHLY and CDR2 as FYNNEI. This CDR3 contains 16 residues. V shed 2 bases, J shed 4 bases, and the junction held 8 bases outside the gene matches. The CDR3 nucleotides are TGTGCCAGCAGTGAATCGGCGGGAGAGGGATACAATGAGCAGTTCTTC. Its protein is CASSESAGEGYNEQFF. Combining the CDR3 with reference TRBV2 and TRBJ2-1 gives the whole variable domain EPEVTQTPSHQVTQMGQEVILRCVPISNHLYFYWYRQILGQKVEFLVSFYNNEISEKSEIFDDQFSVERPDGSNFTLKIRSTKLEDSAMYFCASSESAGEGYNEQFFGPGTRLTVL.

This clone appeared a few times. This chain uses TRBV29-1 with TRBJ1-1; D is unresolved. V was clipped by 7 bases and J by 0 bases, with 18 bases between them. This CDR3 region has 15 residues. Germline CDR1 and CDR2: SQVTM and ANQGSEA. The CDR3 nucleotides are TGCAGCGCCCAACGGGGAGACGGTCTGAACACTGAAGCTTTCTTT. It specifies CSAQRGDGLNTEAFF.

The gene calls are TRBV7-6 and TRBJ1-2; 9 bases fit TRBD1. The CDR3 is 16 residues long. CDR1 is SGHVS, CDR2 FNYEAQ, per germline. V lost 5 bases and J lost 1; bases outside the gene matches: 8. The CDR3 reads CASSPHRGLGNYGYTF. The CDR3 bases are TGTGCCAGCAGCCCTCACAGGGGGCTGGGTAACTATGGCTACACCTTC. The full variable domain, in which reference TRBV7-6 and TRBJ1-2 provide the parts outside the CDR3, is GAGVSQSPRYKVTKRGQDVALRCDPISGHVSLYWYRQALGQGPEFLTYFNYEAQQDKSGLPNDRFSAERPEGSISTLTIQRTEQRDSAMYRCASSPHRGLGNYGYTFGSGTRLTVV.

This clone was picked up one time. The CDR3, as DNA: TGTGCCAGCAGCTCCCCGACTAGCGGGAGTACGAATGAGCAGTTCTTC. Protein: CASSSPTSGSTNEQFF. The chain is built from TRBV11-2 and TRBJ2-1; 12 bases match TRBD2. The CDR3 length is 16 residues. Germline CDR1 SGHAT, CDR2 FQNNGV. J gave up 7 bases and V 4 bases, and 8 bases lay outside the gene matches.

The V gene is TRBV29-1, the J gene TRBJ2-4, with D tentatively TRBD1 (5 bases). Per germline, CDR1 SQVTM and CDR2 ANQGSEA. CDR3 size: 14 residues. The V and J ends lost 1 base and 8 bases respectively, with 15 bases between them. The chain's CDR3 is CSVEAAGINDIQYF. The CDR3 bases are TGCAGCGTTGAAGCGGCAGGGATTAATGACATTCAGTACTTC.

The CDR3 sequence is CASSEGETGARRRGYTF. CDR3 nucleotides: TGTGCCAGCAGTGAAGGTGAGACAGGGGCCAGACGGCGTGGCTACACCTTC. This chain connects TRBV6-1 to TRBJ1-2; TRBD1 agrees at 8 bases. Trimming took 1 base from V and 7 from J; bases not matched to a gene: 14. The germline V gene encodes CDR1 MNHNS and CDR2 SASEGT. The CDR3 totals 17 residues.

This clone has a handful of counts. This chain uses TRBV5-1 with TRBJ1-4, with a possible D match to TRBD1 (5 bases). Trimming cost V 8 bases and J 3 bases, with 5 bases left between them. The CDR3 extends over 11 amino acids. CDR1 SGHRS and CDR2 YFSETQ come from the germline V gene. Here the CDR3 DNA reads TGCGCCAGGACAGCTAATGAAAAACTGTTTTTT. It codes for CARTANEKLFF.

The V and J genes are TRBV7-8 and TRBJ2-4; TRBD2 agrees at 13 bases. Germline V gene data show CDR1 as SGHVS and CDR2 as FQNEAQ. The length of the CDR3 is 18 residues. V shed 2 bases, J shed 1 base, and the junction held 5 bases outside the gene matches. The CDR3 here is CASSLTSGGAGAKNIQYF. CDR3 DNA: TGTGCCAGCAGCTTAACTAGCGGGGGGGCCGGGGCCAAAAACATTCAGTACTTC.

In this sample, this clone turned up once. The chain has TRBV6-1 and TRBJ2-1; D is uncertain. There are 15 residues in the CDR3. V was cut by 1 base and J by 0 bases, with 7 bases left in between. Germline CDR1 is MNHNS and CDR2 is SASEGT. CDR3 in amino acids: CASSEVWSSYNEQFF. CDR3 sequence (DNA): TGTGCCAGCAGTGAAGTGTGGAGCTCCTACAATGAGCAGTTCTTC.

This chain connects TRBV19 to TRBJ2-5; D is possibly TRBD2 (6 bases). CDR1 is LNHDA and CDR2 is SQIVND in the germline V gene (reference sequence). This CDR3 contains 16 residues. Trimming stripped 4 bases from V and 1 base from J, with 16 bases between. The CDR3 is CASSSGDFGGQETQYF. The CDR3 nucleotides read TGTGCCAGTAGTAGTGGGGACTTCGGGGGCCAAGAGACCCAGTACTTC.

The J gene is TRBJ2-2, the V gene TRBV2; unclear D gene. The germline V gene has CDR1 SNHLY and CDR2 FYNNEI. The length of the CDR3 is 13 residues. The ends were cut back, 6 bases at V and 3 bases at J, with 8 bases in the middle. The CDR3 region is CASREADTGELFF. CDR3 DNA sequence: TGTGCCAGCAGAGAGGCAGACACCGGGGAGCTGTTTTTT.

V gene TRBV7-8 combines with J gene TRBJ2-4; TRBD1 matches 10 bases. Losses at the gene ends were 5 bases for V and 8 bases for J; bases not matched to a gene: 6. Germline V gene lookup returns CDR1 SGHVS and CDR2 FQNEAQ. The CDR3 totals 14 residues. This CDR3 reads CASSLWTGGDIQYF. DNA for the CDR3: TGTGCCAGCAGCCTATGGACAGGGGGGGACATTCAGTACTTC.

J is TRBJ2-5 and V is TRBV7-2, with a possible D match to TRBD2 (6 bases). The ends were cut back, 5 bases at V and 1 base at J, with 17 bases in the middle. Germline V gene sequence: CDR1 SGHTA, CDR2 FQGNSA. This CDR3 has 16 residues. CDR3 sequence reads: CASSPWRGTLQETQYF. In DNA, the CDR3 is TGTGCCAGCAGCCCGTGGAGGGGCACTCTCCAAGAGACCCAGTACTTC.

In DNA form, the CDR3 reads TGTGCCAGCAGCTTAGGGCCGGGACAGGGGGCGCGTGAGCAGTTCTTC. It specifies CASSLGPGQGAREQFF. This chain connects TRBV7-9 to TRBJ2-1; TRBD1 matches at 12 bases. This CDR3 has 16 residues. Germline lookup yields CDR1 SEHNR and CDR2 FQNEAQ (reference sequence). V trimming: 1 base; J trimming: 9 bases; junction bases outside the gene matches: 7.